This T cell receptor (beta chain) was recovered during a study of regulatory T cells in long-lasting Graves disease. Study outcomes and limitations: Persistent disease showed a preference for TRBV28, TRBJ1-2 and TRBJ2-5.

Building the TCR beta libraries relied on iRepertoire HTBI primers, and CDR3 regions underwent Arm-PCR. TCRdb reanalysed the multiplex PCR reads using MiXCR and keeps one entry per CDR3 protein. Of under 400,000 distinct CDR3 sequences listed, roughly a sixth are singletons. V gave up 5 bases and J gave up 7 bases; unmatched junction bases: 8. This CDR3 contains 16 residues. Germline V gives CDR1 LNHDA, CDR2 SQIVND (reference sequence). This clonotype was detected ten times or more. Its target is unknown. The time point denotes: newly diagnosed GD, antithyroid drugs for less than 3 months. PBMCs provided the RNA from which the TCR library was made. This sample also belongs to another study, concerning T cells in Graves' hyperthyroidism and ophthalmopathy.

Here the sequenced sample was peripheral blood mononuclear cells (PBMCs), taken at new diagnosis, from a patient treated with antithyroid drugs. The TCR sequence derives from a man aged 40-49 years with Graves disease. The J gene is TRBJ2-2, the V gene TRBV19, with 12 bases fitting TRBD2. The chain's CDR3 is CASSPRLAGANGELFF. CDR3 DNA sequence: TGTGCCAGTAGTCCTCGACTAGCGGGGGCCAACGGGGAGCTGTTTTTT.